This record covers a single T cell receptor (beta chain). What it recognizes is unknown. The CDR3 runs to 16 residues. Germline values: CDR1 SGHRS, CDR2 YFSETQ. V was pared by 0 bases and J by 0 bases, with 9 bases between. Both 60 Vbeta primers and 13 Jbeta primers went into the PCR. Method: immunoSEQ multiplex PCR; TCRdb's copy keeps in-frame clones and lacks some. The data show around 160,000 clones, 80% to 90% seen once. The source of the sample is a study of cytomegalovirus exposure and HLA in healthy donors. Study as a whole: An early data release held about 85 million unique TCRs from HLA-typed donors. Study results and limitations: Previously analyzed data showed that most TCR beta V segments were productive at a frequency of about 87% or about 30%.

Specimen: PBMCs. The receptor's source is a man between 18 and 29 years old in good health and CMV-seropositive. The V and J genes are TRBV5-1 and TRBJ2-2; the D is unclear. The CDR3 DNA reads TGCGCCAGCAGCTTGGGGGCCAGGACGAACACCGGGGAGCTGTTTTTT. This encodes CASSLGARTNTGELFF.